Below, 14 T cell receptor beta chains from the same sample are listed, as sequenced in a study of blood T cell repertoires in COVID-19. Sequenced by immunoSEQ multiplex PCR; TCRdb stores in-frame clones only, minus some. The sample has roughly 250,000 clones; 80% to 90% are singletons. Source material: PBMCs or T cells enriched from blood (not recorded which). The receptors here all came from a man aged 50-60 years who had been exposed to COVID-19.

The J gene is TRBJ1-4, the V gene TRBV6-4; 9 bases match TRBD1. The CDR3 contains 14 residues. CDR1 and CDR2 (germline): MRHNA, SNTAGT. After removal of 1 base from V and 8 bases from J, the junction contained 2 bases not matched to a gene. CDR3 sequence reads: CASSDWDRVEKLFF. DNA for the CDR3: TGTGCCAGCAGTGACTGGGACAGGGTGGAAAAACTGTTTTTT.

The chain recombines TRBV11-1 with TRBJ2-3, with TRBD2 matching 12 bases. This CDR3 comprises 14 residues. V was clipped by 5 bases and J by 7 bases; unmatched bases: 4. The germline CDR1 and CDR2 sequences are SGHAT and FQDESV (reference sequence). CDR3 sequence reads: CASSRGLAGYTQYF. The DNA for the CDR3 is TGTGCCAGCAGCCGGGGACTAGCGGGCTATACGCAGTATTTT. The full variable domain, in which reference TRBV11-1 and TRBJ2-3 provide the parts outside the CDR3, is EAEVAQSPRYKITEKSQAVAFWCDPISGHATLYWYRQILGQGPELLVQFQDESVVDDSQLPKDRFSAERLKGVDSTLKIQPAELGDSAMYLCASSRGLAGYTQYFGPGTRLTVL.

This clone was recorded only once. V gene TRBV7-9 combines with J gene TRBJ1-5; 7 bases fit TRBD1. Per germline, CDR1 SEHNR and CDR2 FQNEAQ (reference sequence). This CDR3 is built from 15 residues. V shed 4 bases, J shed 5 bases, and the junction held 8 bases outside the gene matches. The DNA for the CDR3 is TGTGCCAGCAGCTCTCAGACAGGGACCGATCAGCCCCAGCATTTT. Protein sequence: CASSSQTGTDQPQHF.

V gene TRBV28 combines with J gene TRBJ2-7; 10 positions agree with TRBD1. Per the germline V gene, CDR1 is MDHEN and CDR2 is SYDVKM. This CDR3 comprises 14 residues. V trimming: 6 bases; J trimming: 4 bases; junction bases outside the gene matches: 6. CDR3 sequence (DNA): TGTGCCAGCAGCCCTGGACAGGGGGTATACGAGCAGTACTTC. Amino acid sequence: CASSPGQGVYEQYF. The full variable domain, in which reference TRBV28 and TRBJ2-7 provide the parts outside the CDR3, is DVKVTQSSRYLVKRTGEKVFLECVQDMDHENMFWYRQDPGLGLRLIYFSYDVKMKEKGDIPEGYSVSREKKERFSLILESASTNQTSMYLCASSPGQGVYEQYFGPGTRLTVT.

The chain has TRBV5-6 and TRBJ2-7, with D possibly matching TRBD2 (5 bases). Germline values: CDR1 SGHDT, CDR2 YYEEEE. The CDR3 length is 13 residues. The V gene lost 2 bases and the J gene lost 5 bases, with 11 bases spanning the gap. DNA for the CDR3: TGTGCCAGCAGCTTTAGGTTGGGAGACGAGCAGTACGTC. The encoded protein is CASSFRLGDEQYV.

The gene calls are TRBV27 and TRBJ1-2; the D gene is possibly TRBD1 (6 bases). Trimming took 3 bases from V and 8 from J, leaving 22 bases between them. The CDR3 runs to 16 residues. Germline-derived CDR1 and CDR2 are MNHEY and SMNVEV (reference sequence). CDR3 loop: CASSFRSRDRSLGYTF. The CDR3 region has the DNA TGTGCCAGCAGTTTCCGCAGCCGAGACAGGTCGTTGGGCTACACCTTC.

The chain has TRBV9 and TRBJ2-3; 11 nucleotides line up with TRBD2. In germline, CDR1 is SGDLS, CDR2 YYNGEE. The CDR3 runs 15 residues. The ends lost 3 bases at V and 3 bases at J; junction bases unmatched: 3. The CDR3, as DNA: TGTGCCAGCAGCGCAGCTAGCGGGAGGACAGATACGCAGTATTTT. This encodes CASSAASGRTDTQYF.

V gene TRBV5-1 combines with J gene TRBJ2-2; D perhaps matches TRBD2 (5 bases). The CDR3 has 15 amino acids. V lost 0 bases and J lost 5, with 11 bases in between. Germline V gene data show CDR1 as SGHRS and CDR2 as YFSETQ. The CDR3 reads CASSLVEGGTGELFF. As DNA, the CDR3 is TGCGCCAGCAGCTTGGTAGAGGGTGGTACCGGGGAGCTGTTTTTT.

This chain uses TRBV29-1 with TRBJ2-7, with a tentative D call TRBD2 (5 bases). The germline V and J ends were trimmed by 7 bases and 5 bases, with 15 bases remaining between them. The CDR3 covers 12 residues. Germline V gives CDR1 SQVTM, CDR2 ANQGSEA. CDR3 DNA: TGCAGCGACTCCAGAGGGTATGACGAGCAGTACGTC. Residues: CSDSRGYDEQYV.

This chain uses TRBV7-9 with TRBJ2-5, with 9 bases identical to TRBD1. The V segment lost 5 bases and the J segment 5 bases; nucleotides outside the gene matches: 12. The CDR3 consists of 16 residues. Germline V gene lookup returns CDR1 SEHNR and CDR2 FQNEAQ (reference sequence). The CDR3 here is CASSPRGTGMGETQYF. The CDR3 region has the DNA TGTGCCAGCAGCCCAAGGGGGACAGGGATGGGGGAGACCCAGTACTTC.

V gene TRBV7-8 combines with J gene TRBJ2-1, with TRBD2 matching 8 bases. The CDR3 totals 17 residues. V was clipped by 6 bases and J by 7 bases; unmatched bases: 17. Looked up from germline, CDR1 is SGHVS and CDR2 is FQNEAQ. The CDR3 spells CASSTPGAGGHGNEQFF. The CDR3 coding sequence is TGTGCCAGCAGTACCCCCGGGGCGGGAGGACATGGAAATGAGCAGTTCTTC.

For this clone: Sequence at one end of the junction differs from germline and may be a read error. The chain combines TRBV7-2 with TRBJ1-3, with TRBD1 identical over 12 bases. This CDR3 has 15 amino acids. Per the germline V gene, CDR1 is SGHTA and CDR2 is FQGNSA. The CDR3 DNA reads as TGTGCCAGCAGCTTAGAAGGGACAGGGGGCATCCCGACCAATTTT. It translates to CASSLEGTGGIPTNF.

The chain links TRBV5-1 to TRBJ2-1; D gene unclear. Germline CDR1 is SGHRS and CDR2 is YFSETQ. V gave up 4 bases and J gave up 0 bases, with 11 bases separating them. This CDR3 has 15 amino acids. CDR3 nucleotide sequence: TGCGCCAGCAGCCCGGAGACCCGCTCCTACAATGAGCAGTTCTTC. It encodes CASSPETRSYNEQFF.

The rearrangement joins TRBV7-9 to TRBJ1-6; D not certain. CDR3 length: 14 amino acids. Trimming removed 5 bases at V and 12 bases at J, with 17 bases between. The germline V gene has CDR1 SEHNR and CDR2 FQNEAQ (reference sequence). DNA for the CDR3: TGTGCCAGCAGCCTCGGCCCAGGTTCACGACCCCTCCACTTT. Residues: CASSLGPGSRPLHF.